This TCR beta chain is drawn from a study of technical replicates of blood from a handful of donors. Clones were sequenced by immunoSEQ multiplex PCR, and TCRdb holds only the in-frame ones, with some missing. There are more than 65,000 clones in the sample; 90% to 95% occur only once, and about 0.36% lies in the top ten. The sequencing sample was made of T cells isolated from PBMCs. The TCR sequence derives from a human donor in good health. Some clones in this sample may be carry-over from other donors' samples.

The CDR3 protein is CASSFGLTYEQYF. Here the CDR3 DNA reads TGTGCCAGCAGTTTCGGACTAACATACGAGCAGTACTTC. The chain couples TRBV27 to TRBJ2-7; possibly TRBD2 for D (6 bases). Germline V gives CDR1 MNHEY, CDR2 SMNVEV (reference sequence). The CDR3 contains 13 residues. V gave up 3 bases and J gave up 4 bases, with 10 bases separating them.